The clone carrying this TCR beta chain has a single count. Its antigen is unknown. The data originate from a study of shared clonotypes between healthy human individuals. Findings and limits, study-wide: Specimens sampled were limited to blood, with tissue repertoires likely differing.

Donors, healthy HIV-negative adults, lacked recent acute infections or vaccinations. The CDR3 has 15 amino acids. Deletions cut 7 bases from V and 1 base from J, with 14 bases between. The germline gives CDR1 SGHVS, CDR2 FNYEAQ. The study ran the assay at deep level. Profiled with immunoSEQ multiplex PCR; TCRdb holds only in-frame clones, not every one. This sample carries about 690,000 clones, roughly 91% of them seen once, and the ten largest clones take 30% to 35%. The source of this sequence is a young man in good health. Some clones in this sample may be carry-over from other donors' samples. Sequencing was done on a sample of memory CD8+ T cells from PBMCs. Subset indicated: CD45RO+ cells pooled with CCR7-negative TemRA cells. The chain joins TRBV7-6 to TRBJ1-5; D is ambiguous. Here the CDR3 reads CASTEGHGSNQPQHF. CDR3 bases: TGTGCCAGCACCGAGGGCCACGGGAGCAATCAGCCCCAGCATTTT.